A single sample is the source of the 8 T cell receptor beta chains below, sequenced in a study of blood T cell repertoires in COVID-19. TCRdb's copy holds only in-frame clones and misses some; the assay was immunoSEQ multiplex PCR. The sample contains under 200,000 clones, approximately 81% of which appear only once. The specimen was peripheral blood. All receptors come from a woman in her 70s with COVID-19, enrolled during active disease.

J is TRBJ1-3 and V is TRBV7-2; D not certain. Trimming pared 2 bases from V and 7 bases from J, leaving 3 bases between. Germline CDR1 SGHTA, CDR2 FQGNSA. The CDR3 runs 11 residues. This CDR3 reads CASSLRNTIYF. Written as DNA, the CDR3 is TGTGCCAGCAGCTTACGGAACACCATATATTTT.

The chain's CDR3 is CASSHLGQAAFF. In DNA, the CDR3 is TGTGCCAGCAGCCACCTCGGACAGGCGGCTTTCTTT. The chain links TRBV12-3 or TRBV12-4 to TRBJ1-1; 7 nucleotides agree with TRBD1. Losses at the gene ends were 6 bases for V and 11 bases for J; bases not matched to a gene: 9. CDR3 length equals 12 residues.

The rearrangement links TRBV5-1 to TRBJ2-3, with D maybe TRBD1 (6 bases). This CDR3 spans 16 amino acids. Looked up from germline, CDR1 is SGHRS and CDR2 is YFSETQ. V was shortened by 3 bases and J by 0 bases, with 14 bases between the two germline ends. The CDR3 nucleotides are TGCGCCAGCAGCTCTCGAATCAGGGGAAGCACAGATACGCAGTATTTT. Protein product: CASSSRIRGSTDTQYF.

The genes are TRBV11-2 and TRBJ1-1; 8 bases match TRBD1. The V and J ends lost 4 bases and 4 bases, in that order; junction bases with no gene match: 5. Per the germline V gene, CDR1 is SGHAT and CDR2 is FQNNGV. This CDR3 contains 14 residues. The CDR3 loop reads CASSSGTGPTEAFF. The CDR3 DNA reads as TGTGCCAGCAGCTCCGGGACAGGTCCCACTGAAGCTTTCTTT.

The chain links TRBV28 to TRBJ2-3; 7 bases align to TRBD2. CDR3 length: 14 amino acids. Germline-derived CDR1 and CDR2 are MDHEN and SYDVKM. Unmatched junction bases numbered 4, after V lost 4 bases and J lost 3 bases. CDR3 loop: CASSSPSGTDTQYF. CDR3 nucleotides: TGTGCCAGCAGTTCCCCTAGCGGAACAGATACGCAGTATTTT. Together with reference TRBV28 and TRBJ2-3, the CDR3 gives the full variable domain: DVKVTQSSRYLVKRTGEKVFLECVQDMDHENMFWYRQDPGLGLRLIYFSYDVKMKEKGDIPEGYSVSREKKERFSLILESASTNQTSMYLCASSSPSGTDTQYFGPGTRLTVL.

The chain combines TRBV7-8 with TRBJ1-3; D unresolved. In germline, CDR1 is SGHVS, CDR2 FQNEAQ. CDR3 length equals 14 residues. V lost 5 bases, J lost 1 base, and 9 bases lay in between. The CDR3 nucleotides read TGTGCCAGCAGCCCTAGCGGGTCTGGAAACACCATATATTTT. This encodes CASSPSGSGNTIYF.

The rearrangement joins TRBV5-4 to TRBJ2-1, with 14 nucleotides matching TRBD2. Per the germline V gene, CDR1 is SGHNT and CDR2 is YYREEE (reference sequence). CDR3 length: 16 amino acids. V lost 3 bases and J lost 4; bases outside the gene matches: 3. CDR3: CASSSGLAGDYNEQFF. For the CDR3, the DNA is TGTGCCAGCAGCTCGGGACTAGCGGGGGATTACAATGAGCAGTTCTTC.

The chain carries TRBV28 and TRBJ1-3; 7 bases are shared with TRBD1. Germline values: CDR1 MDHEN, CDR2 SYDVKM. V was pared by 5 bases and J by 9 bases, with 10 bases of the junction left unmatched. The CDR3 is made up of 14 amino acids. The CDR3 region has the DNA TGTGCCAGCAGTCGGGGGACAGTGGGTGCCACCATATATTTT. Its translation is CASSRGTVGATIYF.